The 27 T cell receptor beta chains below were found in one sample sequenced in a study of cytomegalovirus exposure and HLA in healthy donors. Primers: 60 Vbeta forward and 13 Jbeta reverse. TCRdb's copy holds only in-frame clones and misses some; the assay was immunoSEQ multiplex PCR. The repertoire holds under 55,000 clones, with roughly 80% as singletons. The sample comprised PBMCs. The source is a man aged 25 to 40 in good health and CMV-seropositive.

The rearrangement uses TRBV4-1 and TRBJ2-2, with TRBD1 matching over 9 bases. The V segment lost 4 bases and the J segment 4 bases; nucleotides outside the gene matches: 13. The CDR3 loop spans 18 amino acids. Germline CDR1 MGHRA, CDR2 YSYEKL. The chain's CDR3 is CASSPPGQGTRGTGELFF. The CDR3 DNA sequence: TGCGCCAGCAGCCCGCCCGGACAGGGGACACGGGGCACCGGGGAGCTGTTTTTT.

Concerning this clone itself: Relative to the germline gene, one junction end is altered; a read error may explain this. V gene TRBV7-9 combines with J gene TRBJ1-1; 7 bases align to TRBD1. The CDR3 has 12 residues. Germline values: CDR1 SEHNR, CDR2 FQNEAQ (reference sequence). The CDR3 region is CSSSLGGWEAFF. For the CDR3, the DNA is TGTTCCAGCAGCTTAGGGGGCTGGGAAGCTTTCTTT. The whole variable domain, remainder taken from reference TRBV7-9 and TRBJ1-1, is DTGVSQNPRHKITKRGQNVTFRCDPISEHNRLYWYRQTLGQGPEFLTYFQNEAQLEKSRLLSDRFSAERPKGSFSTLEIQRTEQGDSAMYLCSSSLGGWEAFFGQGTRLTVV.

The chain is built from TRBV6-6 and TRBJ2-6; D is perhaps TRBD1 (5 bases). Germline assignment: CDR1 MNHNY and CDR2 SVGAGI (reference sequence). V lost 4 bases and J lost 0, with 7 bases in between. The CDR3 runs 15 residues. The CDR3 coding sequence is TGTGCCAGCAGTTTAGACAGCTCTGGGGCCAACGTCCTGACTTTC. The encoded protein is CASSLDSSGANVLTF.

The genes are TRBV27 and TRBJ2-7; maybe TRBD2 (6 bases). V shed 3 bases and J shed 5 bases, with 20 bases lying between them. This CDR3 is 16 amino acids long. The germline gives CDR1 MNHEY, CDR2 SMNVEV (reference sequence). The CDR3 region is CASSFAGRRREHEQYF. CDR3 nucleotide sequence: TGTGCCAGCAGTTTTGCCGGCCGGCGGAGGGAACACGAGCAGTACTTC.

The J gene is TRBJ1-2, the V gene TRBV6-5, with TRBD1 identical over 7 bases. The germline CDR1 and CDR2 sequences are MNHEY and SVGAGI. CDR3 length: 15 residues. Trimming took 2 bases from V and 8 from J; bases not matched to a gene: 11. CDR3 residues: CASSYQTGSRGGYTF. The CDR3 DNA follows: TGTGCCAGCAGTTACCAGACAGGGTCCCGGGGGGGCTACACCTTC.

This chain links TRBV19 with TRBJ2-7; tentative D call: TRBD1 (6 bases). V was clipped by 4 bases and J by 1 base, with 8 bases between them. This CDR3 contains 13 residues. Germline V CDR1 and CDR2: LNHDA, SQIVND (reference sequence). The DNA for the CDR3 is TGTGCCAGTAGTACCGGACAGTCCTACGAGCAGTACTTC. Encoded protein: CASSTGQSYEQYF. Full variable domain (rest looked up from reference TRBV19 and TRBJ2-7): DGGITQSPKYLFRKEGQNVTLSCEQNLNHDAMYWYRQDPGQGLRLIYYSQIVNDFQKGDIAEGYSVSREKKESFPLTVTSAQKNPTAFYLCASSTGQSYEQYFGPGTRLTVT.

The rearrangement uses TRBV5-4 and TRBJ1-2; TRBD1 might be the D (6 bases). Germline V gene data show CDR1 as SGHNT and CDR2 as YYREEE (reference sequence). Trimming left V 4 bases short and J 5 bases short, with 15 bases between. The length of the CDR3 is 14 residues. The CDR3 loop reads CASSVTGLSYGYTF. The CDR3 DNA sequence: TGTGCCAGCAGCGTTACAGGGTTGAGTTATGGCTACACCTTC.

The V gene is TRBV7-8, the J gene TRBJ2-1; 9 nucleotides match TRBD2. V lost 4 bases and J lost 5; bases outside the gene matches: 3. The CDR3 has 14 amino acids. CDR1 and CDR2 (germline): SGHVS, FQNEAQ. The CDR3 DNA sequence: TGTGCCAGCAGCTCTAGACTAGCGGACAATGAGCAGTTCTTC. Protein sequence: CASSSRLADNEQFF.

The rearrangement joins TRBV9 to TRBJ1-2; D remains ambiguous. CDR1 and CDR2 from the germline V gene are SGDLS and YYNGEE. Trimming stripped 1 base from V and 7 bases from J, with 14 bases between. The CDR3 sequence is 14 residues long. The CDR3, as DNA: TGTGCCAGCAGCGTACAGTACAAGAGGAGTGGCTACACCTTC. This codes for CASSVQYKRSGYTF.

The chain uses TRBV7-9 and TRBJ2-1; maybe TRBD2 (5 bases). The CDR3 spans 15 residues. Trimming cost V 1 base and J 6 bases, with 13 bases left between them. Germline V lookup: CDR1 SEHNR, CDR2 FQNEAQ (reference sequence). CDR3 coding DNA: TGTGCCAGCAGCTTAGTGTCGGGGAGAGGCAATGAGCAGTTCTTC. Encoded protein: CASSLVSGRGNEQFF.

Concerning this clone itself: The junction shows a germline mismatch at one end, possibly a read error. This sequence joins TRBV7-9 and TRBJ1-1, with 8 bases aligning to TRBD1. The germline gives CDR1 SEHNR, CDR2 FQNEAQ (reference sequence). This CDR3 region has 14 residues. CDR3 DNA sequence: TGTGCCAGCAGGTTAGGACAGGGGAACACTGAAGCTTTCTTT. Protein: CASRLGQGNTEAFF.

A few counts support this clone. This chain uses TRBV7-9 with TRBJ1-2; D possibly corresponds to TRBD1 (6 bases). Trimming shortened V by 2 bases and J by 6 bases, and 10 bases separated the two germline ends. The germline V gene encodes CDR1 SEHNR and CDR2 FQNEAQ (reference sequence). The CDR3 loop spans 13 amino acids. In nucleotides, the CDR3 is TGTGCCAGCAGCTTACAACAGGGACATGGCTACACCTTC. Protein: CASSLQQGHGYTF.

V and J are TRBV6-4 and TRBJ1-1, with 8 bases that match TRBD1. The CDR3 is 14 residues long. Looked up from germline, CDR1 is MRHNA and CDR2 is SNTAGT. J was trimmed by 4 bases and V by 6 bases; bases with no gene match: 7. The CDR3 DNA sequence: TGTGCCAGCAGGCCAGGGGGCGCGGGCACTGAAGCTTTCTTT. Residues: CASRPGGAGTEAFF.

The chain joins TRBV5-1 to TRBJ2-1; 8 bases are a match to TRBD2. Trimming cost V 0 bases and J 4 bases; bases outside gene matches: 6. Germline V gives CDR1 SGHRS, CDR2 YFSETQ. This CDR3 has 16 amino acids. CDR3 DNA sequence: TGCGCCAGCAGCTTGGAAGCGGGGGCCTCATACAATGAGCAGTTCTTC. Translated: CASSLEAGASYNEQFF.

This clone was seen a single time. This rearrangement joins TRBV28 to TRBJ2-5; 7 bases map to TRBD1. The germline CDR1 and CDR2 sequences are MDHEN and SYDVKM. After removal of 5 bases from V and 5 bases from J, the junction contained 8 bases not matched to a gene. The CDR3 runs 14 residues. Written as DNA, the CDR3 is TGTGCCAGCAGTAGTACAGGGGCGGGCGAGACCCAGTACTTC. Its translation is CASSSTGAGETQYF.

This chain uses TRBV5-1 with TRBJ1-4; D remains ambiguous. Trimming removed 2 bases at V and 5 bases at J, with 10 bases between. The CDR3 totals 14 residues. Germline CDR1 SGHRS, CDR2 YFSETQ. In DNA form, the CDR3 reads TGCGCCAGCAGCTTTCACTGGGAGAATGAAAAACTGTTTTTT. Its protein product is CASSFHWENEKLFF.

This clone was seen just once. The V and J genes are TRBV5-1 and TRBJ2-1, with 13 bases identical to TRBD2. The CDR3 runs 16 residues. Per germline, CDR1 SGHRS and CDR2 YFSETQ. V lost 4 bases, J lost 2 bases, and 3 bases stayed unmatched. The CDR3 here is CASSRTSGGTYNEQFF. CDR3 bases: TGCGCCAGCAGCCGGACTAGCGGGGGTACCTACAATGAGCAGTTCTTC.

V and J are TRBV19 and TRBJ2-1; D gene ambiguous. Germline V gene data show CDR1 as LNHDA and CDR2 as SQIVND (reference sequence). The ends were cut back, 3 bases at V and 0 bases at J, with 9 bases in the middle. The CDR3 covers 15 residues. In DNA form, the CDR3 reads TGTGCCAGTAGTATTGACTTCAGCTCCTACAATGAGCAGTTCTTC. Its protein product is CASSIDFSSYNEQFF.

This CDR3 is CASSAGQGEQFF. The CDR3 DNA is TGTGCCAGCAGTGCGGGACAGGGAGAGCAGTTCTTC. V and J are TRBV6-5 and TRBJ2-1; 9 bases map to TRBD1. The CDR3 has 12 amino acids. Germline values: CDR1 MNHEY, CDR2 SVGAGI. The J segment lost 10 bases and the V segment lost 5 bases, leaving 3 bases of the junction unmatched.

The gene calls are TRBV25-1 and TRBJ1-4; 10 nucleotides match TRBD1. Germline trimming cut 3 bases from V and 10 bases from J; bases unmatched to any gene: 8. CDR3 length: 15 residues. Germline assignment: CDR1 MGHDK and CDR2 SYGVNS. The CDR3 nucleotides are TGTGCCAGCAGTGACCCGGGACAGGGGTACGGAAAACTGTTTTTT. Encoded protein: CASSDPGQGYGKLFF.

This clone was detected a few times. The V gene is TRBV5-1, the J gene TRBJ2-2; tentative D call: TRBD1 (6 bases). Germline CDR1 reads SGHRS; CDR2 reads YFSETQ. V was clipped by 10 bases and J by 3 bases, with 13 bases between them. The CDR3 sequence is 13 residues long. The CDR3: CAGRGGDTGELFF. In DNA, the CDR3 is TGCGCCGGTCGTGGGGGCGACACCGGGGAGCTGTTTTTT.

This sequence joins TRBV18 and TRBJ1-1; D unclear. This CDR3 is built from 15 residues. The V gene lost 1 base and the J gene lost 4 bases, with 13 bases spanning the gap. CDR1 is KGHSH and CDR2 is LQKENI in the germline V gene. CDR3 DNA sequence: TGTGCCAGCTCACCACGGTTTGAGCAAGTCACTGAAGCTTTCTTT. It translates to CASSPRFEQVTEAFF.

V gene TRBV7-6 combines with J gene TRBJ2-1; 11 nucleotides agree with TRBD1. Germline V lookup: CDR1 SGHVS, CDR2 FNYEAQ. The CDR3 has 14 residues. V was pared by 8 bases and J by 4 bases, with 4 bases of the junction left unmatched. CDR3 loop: CASQGQGAYNEQFF. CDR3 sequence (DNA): TGTGCCAGCCAAGGACAGGGGGCATACAATGAGCAGTTCTTC.

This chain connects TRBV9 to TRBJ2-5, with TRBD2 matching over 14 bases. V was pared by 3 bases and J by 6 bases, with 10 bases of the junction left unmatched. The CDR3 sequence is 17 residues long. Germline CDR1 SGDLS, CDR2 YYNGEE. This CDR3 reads CASSDGLAGGPGQTQYF. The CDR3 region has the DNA TGTGCCAGCAGCGATGGACTAGCGGGAGGCCCGGGCCAGACCCAGTACTTC.

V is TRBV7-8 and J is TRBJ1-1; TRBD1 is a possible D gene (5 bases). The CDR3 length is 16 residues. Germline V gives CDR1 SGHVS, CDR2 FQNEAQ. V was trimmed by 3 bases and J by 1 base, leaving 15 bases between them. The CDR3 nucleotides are TGTGCCAGCAGCTTTAAAAGGGGCCAGACGAACACTGAAGCTTTCTTT. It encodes CASSFKRGQTNTEAFF.

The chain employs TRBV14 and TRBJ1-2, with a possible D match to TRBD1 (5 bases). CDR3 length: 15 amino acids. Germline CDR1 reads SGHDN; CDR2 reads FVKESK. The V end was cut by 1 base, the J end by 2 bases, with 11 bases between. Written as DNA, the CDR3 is TGTGCCAGCAGCCAAGTCGCGGGACCCAACTATGGCTACACCTTC. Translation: CASSQVAGPNYGYTF.

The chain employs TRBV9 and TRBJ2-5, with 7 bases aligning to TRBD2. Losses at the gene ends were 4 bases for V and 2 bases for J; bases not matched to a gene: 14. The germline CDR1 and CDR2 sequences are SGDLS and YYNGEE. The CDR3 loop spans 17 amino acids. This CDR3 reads CASSPRGWEGRQETQYF. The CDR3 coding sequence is TGTGCCAGCAGCCCCCGTGGGTGGGAGGGAAGACAAGAGACCCAGTACTTC.